This T cell receptor (beta chain) was retrieved from a study of T cell responses to AZD1222 COVID-19 vaccine. CDR1 and CDR2 from the germline V gene are MNHEY and SMNVEV (reference sequence). This CDR3 has 14 residues. V was pared by 6 bases and J by 7 bases, with 8 bases of the junction left unmatched. TCRdb's copy holds only in-frame clones and misses some; the assay was immunoSEQ multiplex PCR. Among approximately 150,000 clones listed, approximately 93% were seen once. The receptor comes from an adult who had recovered from COVID-19. Sample: peripheral blood, taken after recovery from COVID-19. V gene TRBV27 combines with J gene TRBJ2-1; TRBD1 matches 8 bases. CDR3 protein: CASRISGGQNEQFF. As DNA, the CDR3 is TGTGCCAGCAGGATATCAGGGGGCCAGAATGAGCAGTTCTTC.